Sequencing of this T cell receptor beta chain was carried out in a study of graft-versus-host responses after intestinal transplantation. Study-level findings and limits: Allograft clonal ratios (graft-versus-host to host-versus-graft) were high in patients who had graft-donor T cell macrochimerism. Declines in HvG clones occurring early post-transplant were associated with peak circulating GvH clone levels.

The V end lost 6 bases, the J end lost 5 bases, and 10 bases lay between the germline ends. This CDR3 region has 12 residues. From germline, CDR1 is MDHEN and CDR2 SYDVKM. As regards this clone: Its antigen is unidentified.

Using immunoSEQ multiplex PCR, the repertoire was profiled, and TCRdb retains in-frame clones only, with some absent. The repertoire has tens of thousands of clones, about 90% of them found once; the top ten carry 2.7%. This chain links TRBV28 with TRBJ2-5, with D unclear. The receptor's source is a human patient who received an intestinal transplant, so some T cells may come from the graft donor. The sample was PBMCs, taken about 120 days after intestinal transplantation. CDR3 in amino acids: CASSPTGETQYF. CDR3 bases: TGTGCCAGCAGCCCAACCGGGGAGACCCAGTACTTC.